One sample yielded the 10 T cell receptor beta chains listed below, sequenced in a study of OX40 agonist ivuxolimab in advanced cancers. Profiling relied on immunoSEQ multiplex PCR, and the TCRdb table lists in-frame clones only, not all of them. This sample has tens of thousands of clones; approximately 90% occur once, and the top ten carry around 0.56%. The material sequenced was CD4+ or CD8+ T cells sorted from blood, taken in a trial of the OX40 agonist ivuxolimab. The receptors shown here come from an adult with an advanced solid tumor such as melanoma, head and neck, liver or kidney cancer.

The chain couples TRBV30 to TRBJ1-2, with a possible D match to TRBD1 (5 bases). Trimming shortened V by 5 bases and J by 4 bases, and 14 bases separated the two germline ends. The CDR3 has 13 residues. Germline assignment: CDR1 GTSNPN and CDR2 SVGIG (reference sequence). CDR3 protein: CAWGDWATYGYTF. The CDR3 DNA sequence: TGTGCCTGGGGGGACTGGGCGACCTATGGCTACACCTTC.

This chain links TRBV6-1 with TRBJ2-7; D is possibly TRBD1 (6 bases). The CDR3 length is 15 residues. In germline, CDR1 is MNHNS, CDR2 SASEGT. V was shortened by 5 bases and J by 3 bases, with 17 bases between the two germline ends. CDR3 DNA sequence: TGTGCCAGCAGTTTCGGACAGTTCTCGCTCTACGAGCAGTACTTC. Translated, it gives CASSFGQFSLYEQYF.

This chain joins TRBV29-1 and TRBJ2-1; 8 positions agree with TRBD1. Trimming removed 7 bases from V and 10 bases from J; junction bases left unmatched: 9. Per germline, CDR1 SQVTM and CDR2 ANQGSEA. The CDR3 loop spans 12 amino acids. The CDR3 loop reads CSAHQGAGEQFF. For the CDR3, the DNA is TGCAGCGCCCATCAGGGGGCAGGGGAGCAGTTCTTC.

The chain couples TRBV11-3 to TRBJ2-7; D gene ambiguous. Germline-derived CDR1 and CDR2 are SGHNT and YENEEA. This CDR3 region has 13 residues. The V end was cut by 0 bases, the J end by 6 bases, with 9 bases between. The CDR3 coding sequence is TGTGCCAGCAGCTTAGAGGCTTCCGCCGAGCAGTACTTC. Residues: CASSLEASAEQYF.

The chain carries TRBV9 and TRBJ1-1; no firm D call. Germline CDR1 and CDR2: SGDLS and YYNGEE. The CDR3 is made up of 15 amino acids. The ends were cut back, 3 bases at V and 5 bases at J, with 17 bases in the middle. As DNA, the CDR3 is TGTGCCAGCAGCGCTGGGGAAGGAGGAGGGACTGAAGCTTTCTTT. It yields the protein CASSAGEGGGTEAFF.

V is TRBV19 and J is TRBJ1-6; 7 bases map to TRBD1. This CDR3 is built from 14 residues. Looked up from germline, CDR1 is LNHDA and CDR2 is SQIVND (reference sequence). V gave up 5 bases and J gave up 7 bases; unmatched junction bases: 5. The chain's CDR3 is CASSSGQKNSPLHF. CDR3 bases: TGTGCCAGTAGTTCGGGACAGAAGAATTCACCCCTCCACTTT.

The genes are TRBV28 and TRBJ1-6; D gene unclear. Germline V CDR1 and CDR2: MDHEN, SYDVKM. This CDR3 is built from 15 residues. V lost 7 bases and J 6 bases, leaving 16 bases between the germline ends. The CDR3 sequence is CASTPAAAGNSPLHF. For the CDR3, the DNA is TGTGCCAGCACCCCGGCGGCGGCCGGTAATTCACCCCTCCACTTT. Looking up the rest from reference TRBV28 and TRBJ1-6 gives the full variable domain: DVKVTQSSRYLVKRTGEKVFLECVQDMDHENMFWYRQDPGLGLRLIYFSYDVKMKEKGDIPEGYSVSREKKERFSLILESASTNQTSMYLCASTPAAAGNSPLHFGNGTRLTVT.

The rearrangement links TRBV18 to TRBJ1-6; no clear D gene. Germline loops: CDR1 KGHSH, CDR2 LQKENI. The length of the CDR3 is 14 residues. Trimming took off 0 bases at V and 7 bases at J, with 7 bases between the two ends. DNA for the CDR3: TGTGCCAGCTCACCACCGTTAAGGAATTCACCCCTCCACTTT. Its translation: CASSPPLRNSPLHF.

The rearrangement uses TRBV6-5 and TRBJ1-3; unclear D gene. This CDR3 has 15 residues. Looked up from germline, CDR1 is MNHEY and CDR2 is SVGAGI. The germline V and J ends were trimmed by 7 bases and 0 bases, with 13 bases remaining between them. As DNA, the CDR3 is TGTGCCAGCACCCCCCACTATCGCTCTGGAAACACCATATATTTT. Encoded protein: CASTPHYRSGNTIYF.

V is TRBV14 and J is TRBJ1-2; possibly TRBD1 for D (5 bases). V was shortened by 1 base and J by 0 bases, with 21 bases between the two germline ends. The CDR3 loop spans 19 amino acids. Germline V gene lookup returns CDR1 SGHDN and CDR2 FVKESK. The CDR3 DNA reads TGTGCCAGCAGCCAAGTGAAGGCGATGTGGGGACTCGCTAACTATGGCTACACCTTC. Translation: CASSQVKAMWGLANYGYTF.